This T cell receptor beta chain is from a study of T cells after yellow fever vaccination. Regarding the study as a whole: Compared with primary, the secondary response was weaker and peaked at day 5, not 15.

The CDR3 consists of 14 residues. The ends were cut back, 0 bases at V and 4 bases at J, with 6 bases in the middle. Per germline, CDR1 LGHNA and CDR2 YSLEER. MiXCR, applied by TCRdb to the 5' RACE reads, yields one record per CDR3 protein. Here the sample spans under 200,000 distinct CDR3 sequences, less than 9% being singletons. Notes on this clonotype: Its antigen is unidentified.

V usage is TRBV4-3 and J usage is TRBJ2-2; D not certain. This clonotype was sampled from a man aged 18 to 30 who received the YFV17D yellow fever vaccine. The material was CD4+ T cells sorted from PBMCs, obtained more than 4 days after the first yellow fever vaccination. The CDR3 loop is CASSQEARTGELFF. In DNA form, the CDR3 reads TGCGCCAGCAGCCAAGAGGCCCGCACCGGGGAGCTGTTTTTT.